This is a list of T cell receptor beta chains from one sample in a study of blood T cell repertoires in COVID-19. TCRdb keeps only in-frame clones here, not all; method: immunoSEQ multiplex PCR. This sample yields roughly 250,000 clones, of which roughly 91% are seen a single time; around 0.84% belongs to the top ten. Sequenced: peripheral blood. These receptors all come from a man in his thirties or forties with acute or convalescent COVID-19. CDR3s include the opening cysteine and the closing phenylalanine or tryptophan. D genes are given only for firm matches. Clone sizes are given selectively: once, few, many, or a class where the clone is expanded.

>TRBJ2-1|TRBV11-1|once|TRBD2
CASRHSGRNVNEQFF
TGTGCCAGCAGACATAGCGGGAGGAACGTCAATGAGCAGTTCTTC
>TRBJ2-2|TRBV4-2|.|.
CASSQEGGRASGELFF
TGTGCCAGCAGCCAAGAAGGGGGGAGGGCCTCAGGGGAGCTGTTTTTT
>TRBJ2-3|TRBV25-1|.|.
CASSESRGWSTDTQYF
TGTGCCAGCAGTGAATCAAGGGGGTGGAGCACAGATACGCAGTATTTT
>TRBJ2-1|TRBV25-1|.|TRBD2
CASFRAGAFYNEQFF
TGTGCCAGCTTCCGAGCGGGGGCATTCTACAATGAGCAGTTCTTC
>TRBJ1-1|TRBV14|.|.
CASSQTGQIAYTEAFF
TGTGCCAGCAGCCAAACCGGACAGATTGCGTACACTGAAGCTTTCTTT
>TRBJ2-1|TRBV5-1|.|TRBD1
CASSPTRDRAYNEQFF
TGCGCCAGCAGCCCCACCAGGGACAGGGCCTACAATGAGCAGTTCTTC
>TRBJ1-1|TRBV27|.|.
CASVKRSAVNTEAFF
TGTGCCAGCGTTAAGAGGTCGGCGGTCAACACTGAAGCTTTCTTT
>TRBJ2-7|TRBV7-8|few|TRBD2
CASSLYTGTSYEQYF
TGTGCCAGCAGCTTATACACAGGGACTAGTTACGAGCAGTACTTC
>TRBJ1-1|TRBV9|once|.
CASSAAGAENTEAFF
TGTGCCAGCAGCGCGGCGGGGGCAGAGAACACTGAAGCTTTCTTT
>TRBJ2-1|TRBV11-2|.|.
CASSLRRGREANEQFF
TGTGCCAGCAGCCTCCGAAGGGGCAGGGAGGCAAATGAGCAGTTCTTC
>TRBJ1-1|TRBV6-1|few|.
CASSETTVPSAFF
TGTGCCAGCAGTGAGACGACAGTTCCGAGCGCTTTCTTT
>TRBJ2-4|TRBV5-1|.|TRBD2
CASSPRWSTSGTLAKNIQYF
TGCGCCAGCAGCCCGAGGTGGTCGACTAGCGGGACCCTAGCCAAAAACATTCAGTACTTC
>TRBJ2-7|TRBV5-8|.|.
CASSGRGSHEQYF
TGTGCCAGCAGTGGCAGGGGTTCCCACGAGCAGTACTTC
>TRBJ2-1|TRBV7-3|.|TRBD2
CASSFGSGSPLGEQFF
TGTGCCAGCAGCTTTGGTAGCGGGAGTCCCCTGGGGGAGCAGTTCTTC
>TRBJ1-6|TRBV7-3|.|TRBD1
CASSLSGQGNSPLHF
TGTGCCAGCAGCTTAAGTGGACAGGGAAATTCACCCCTCCACTTT
>TRBJ2-5|TRBV29-1|.|.
CSVGDRTVETQYF
TGCAGCGTTGGAGATAGGACAGTCGAGACCCAGTACTTC
>TRBJ2-3|TRBV20-1|.|.
CSASAGQDTQYF
TGCAGTGCTAGTGCTGGGCAAGATACGCAGTATTTT
>TRBJ2-7|TRBV30|.|TRBD1
CAWEQQGATGEQYF
TGTGCCTGGGAACAACAGGGGGCCACTGGCGAGCAGTACTTC
>TRBJ2-2|TRBV5-1|.|TRBD2
CASSPLAGTGELFF
TGCGCCAGCAGCCCCTTAGCGGGAACCGGGGAGCTGTTTTTT
>TRBJ1-1|TRBV5-5|.|.
CASSLGFRGLNTEAFF
TGTGCCAGCAGCTTGGGATTTAGAGGTCTGAACACTGAAGCTTTCTTT
>TRBJ2-1|TRBV7-3|medium-sized|.
CASSLTPGAYNEQFF
TGTGCCAGCAGCTTAACGCCAGGGGCGTACAATGAGCAGTTCTTC
>TRBJ1-5|TRBV30|.|.
CAWAVRDLANQPQHF
TGTGCCTGGGCCGTGAGGGACTTAGCTAATCAGCCCCAGCATTTT
>TRBJ1-2|TRBV28|.|TRBD1
CASSSLPYRGRGYTF
TGTGCCAGCAGTTCCCTCCCCTACAGGGGTCGGGGCTACACCTTC
>TRBJ2-7|TRBV5-1|.|.
CASSLTGSALIEQYF
TGCGCCAGCAGCTTGACAGGGTCCGCCTTGATCGAGCAGTACTTC
>TRBJ1-5|TRBV4-1|.|TRBD1
CASSQDDRGNQPQHF
TGCGCCAGCAGCCAAGACGACAGGGGAAATCAGCCCCAGCATTTT
>TRBJ2-5|TRBV19|.|.
CASSISRLYQETQYF
TGTGCCAGTAGTATAAGTCGGTTGTACCAAGAGACCCAGTACTTC
>TRBJ1-6|TRBV4-1|.|TRBD1
CASSQDPTGVDSPLHF
TGCGCCAGCAGCCAAGATCCAACAGGGGTTGATTCACCCCTCCACTTT
>TRBJ2-3|TRBV28|.|.
CASIPSGLGGGDTQYF
TGTGCCAGCATTCCCTCCGGACTAGGGGGAGGAGATACGCAGTATTTT
>TRBJ1-1|TRBV7-9|.|.
CASSQTPTNTEAFF
TGTGCCAGCAGCCAGACCCCGACTAACACTGAAGCTTTCTTT
>TRBJ1-3|TRBV6-5|.|TRBD1
CASSSKRTGRNTIYF
TGTGCCAGCAGTTCCAAGCGGACAGGTAGAAACACCATATATTTT
>TRBJ2-3|TRBV20-1|.|.
CSASYGGSTDTQYF
TGCAGTGCCAGTTATGGCGGTAGCACAGATACGCAGTATTTT
>TRBJ1-1|TRBV9|.|TRBD1
CASSLTSGTGGPNTEAFF
TGTGCCAGCAGCCTGACTAGTGGTACAGGGGGGCCTAACACTGAAGCTTTCTTT
>TRBJ1-2|TRBV5-1|once|TRBD1
CASSSVAGGVGYTF
TGCGCCAGCAGCTCCGTCGCAGGGGGAGTAGGCTACACCTTC
>TRBJ1-2|TRBV11-2|.|TRBD1
CASSRRTGEAGYTF
TGTGCCAGCAGCCGAAGGACAGGGGAGGCTGGCTACACCTTC
>TRBJ2-3|TRBV5-1|.|.
CASSLTDTDTQYF
TGCGCCAGCAGCTTGACAGACACAGATACGCAGTATTTT
>TRBJ2-2|TRBV7-9|.|.
CASSSGSRGNTGELFF
TGTGCCAGCAGCTCTGGTTCGCGGGGTAACACCGGGGAGCTGTTTTTT
>TRBJ1-5|TRBV28|.|.
CASSFWGRDSNQPQHF
TGTGCCAGCAGTTTTTGGGGCCGCGATAGCAATCAGCCCCAGCATTTT
>TRBJ2-5|TRBV3-1/TRBV3-2|.|.
CASSHNRETQYF
TGTGCCAGCAGCCATAATAGAGAGACCCAGTACTTC
>TRBJ2-1|TRBV5-1|once|.
CASSGWTTNNEQFF
TGCGCCAGCAGTGGGTGGACGACTAACAATGAGCAGTTCTTC
>TRBJ1-4|TRBV7-9|.|TRBD1
CASSPGQGQRWVF
TGTGCCAGCAGCCCTGGACAGGGTCAACGATGGGTTTTT
>TRBJ1-4|TRBV10-3|.|.
CAISATGAHEKLFF
TGTGCCATCAGTGCTACTGGGGCGCATGAAAAACTGTTTTTT
>TRBJ1-3|TRBV2|.|.
CASSEVGAITGNTIYF
TGTGCCAGCAGTGAAGTGGGGGCTATCACGGGAAACACCATATATTTT
>TRBJ2-1|TRBV11-3|once|TRBD2
CASSLDGTSGRARGEQFF
TGTGCCAGCAGCTTAGATGGGACTAGCGGGAGGGCCCGGGGTGAGCAGTTCTTC
>TRBJ2-3|TRBV16|.|TRBD2
CASSQSASGTDTQYF
TGTGCCAGCAGCCAATCAGCTAGCGGTACAGATACGCAGTATTTT
>TRBJ2-5|TRBV7-9|.|.
CASSLFGGGLYF
TGTGCCAGCAGCTTATTTGGGGGCGGACTTTACTTC
>TRBJ2-1|TRBV5-4|.|.
CASSLRNSINEQFF
TGTGCCAGCAGCCTTAGAAACTCTATCAATGAGCAGTTCTTC
>TRBJ2-3|TRBV28|.|.
CASSLGTSRDTQYF
TGTGCCAGCTCATTGGGAACTAGTCGCGATACGCAGTATTTT
>TRBJ2-1|TRBV5-4|.|.
CASSFTRPSYNEQFF
TGTGCCAGCAGCTTTACTAGACCCTCCTACAATGAGCAGTTCTTC
>TRBJ1-5|TRBV19|.|TRBD1
CASSTGQGGRQPQHF
TGTGCCAGTAGTACGGGACAGGGGGGTCGTCAGCCCCAGCATTTT
>TRBJ2-5|TRBV6-5|.|.
CASSPTGLAETQYF
TGTGCCAGCAGCCCAACAGGGCTGGCAGAGACCCAGTACTTC
>TRBJ1-3|TRBV30|.|.
CAWSVAIIGNTIYF
TGTGCCTGGAGTGTAGCCATTATCGGAAACACCATATATTTT
>TRBJ2-7|TRBV6-7|.|TRBD2
CASSSDRLAVYF
TGTGCCAGCAGTTCCGACCGACTAGCGGTCTACTTC
>TRBJ2-1|TRBV10-2|.|TRBD2
CASSAGLYRNEQFF
TGCGCCAGCAGTGCGGGACTATACAGGAATGAGCAGTTCTTC